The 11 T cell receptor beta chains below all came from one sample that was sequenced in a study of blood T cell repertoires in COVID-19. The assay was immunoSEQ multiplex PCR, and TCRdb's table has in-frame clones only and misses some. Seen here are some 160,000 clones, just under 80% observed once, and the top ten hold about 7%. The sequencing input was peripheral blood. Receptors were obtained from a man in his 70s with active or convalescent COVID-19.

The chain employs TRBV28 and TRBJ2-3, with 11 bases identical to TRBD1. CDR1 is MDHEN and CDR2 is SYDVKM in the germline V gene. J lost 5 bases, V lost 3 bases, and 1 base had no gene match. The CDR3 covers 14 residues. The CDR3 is CASSLGQGVDTQYF. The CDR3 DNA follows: TGTGCCAGCAGTTTGGGACAGGGGGTAGATACGCAGTATTTT.

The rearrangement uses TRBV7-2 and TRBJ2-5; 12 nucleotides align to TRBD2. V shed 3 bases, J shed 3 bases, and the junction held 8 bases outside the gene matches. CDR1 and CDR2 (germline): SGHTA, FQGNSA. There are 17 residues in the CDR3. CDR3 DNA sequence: TGTGCCAGCAGCTTTACTAGCGGGGGGTCGGTAAAAGAGACCCAGTACTTC. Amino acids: CASSFTSGGSVKETQYF.

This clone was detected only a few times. The CDR3 bases are TGTGCCAGCAGCGGGAAGGACAGGGCGGAAACTGAAGCTTTCTTT. Encoded protein: CASSGKDRAETEAFF. The rearrangement uses TRBV6-6 and TRBJ1-1; 8 nucleotides line up with TRBD1. Unmatched junction bases numbered 11, after V lost 6 bases and J lost 5 bases. The germline CDR1 and CDR2 sequences are MNHNY and SVGAGI (reference sequence). This CDR3 has 15 amino acids.

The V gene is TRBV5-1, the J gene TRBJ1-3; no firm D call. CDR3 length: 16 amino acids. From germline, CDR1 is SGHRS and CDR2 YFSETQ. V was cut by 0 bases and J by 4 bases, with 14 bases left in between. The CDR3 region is CASSLVGGQEGNTIYF. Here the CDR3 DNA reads TGCGCCAGCAGCTTGGTTGGAGGGCAGGAGGGAAACACCATATATTTT.

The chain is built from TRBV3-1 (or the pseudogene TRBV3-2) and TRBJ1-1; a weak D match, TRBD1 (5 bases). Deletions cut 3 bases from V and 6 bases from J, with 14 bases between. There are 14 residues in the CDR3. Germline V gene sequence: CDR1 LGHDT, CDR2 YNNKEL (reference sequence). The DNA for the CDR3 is TGTGCCAGCAGCCAGGTCTTCGGGGGGGCTGAAGCTTTCTTT. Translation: CASSQVFGGAEAFF.

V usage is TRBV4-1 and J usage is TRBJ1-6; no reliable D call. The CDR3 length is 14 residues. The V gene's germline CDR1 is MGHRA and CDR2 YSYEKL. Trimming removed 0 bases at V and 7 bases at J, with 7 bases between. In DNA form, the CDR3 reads TGCGCCAGCAGCCAAGAGGAGTTAAATTCACCCCTCCACTTT. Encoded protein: CASSQEELNSPLHF.

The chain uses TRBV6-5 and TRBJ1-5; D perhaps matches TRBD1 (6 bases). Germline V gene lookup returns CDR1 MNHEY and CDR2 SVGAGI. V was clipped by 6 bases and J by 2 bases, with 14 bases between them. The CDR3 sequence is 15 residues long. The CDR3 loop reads CASRLDNRGNQPQHF. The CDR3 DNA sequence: TGTGCCAGCAGACTCGACAACAGGGGCAATCAGCCCCAGCATTTT.

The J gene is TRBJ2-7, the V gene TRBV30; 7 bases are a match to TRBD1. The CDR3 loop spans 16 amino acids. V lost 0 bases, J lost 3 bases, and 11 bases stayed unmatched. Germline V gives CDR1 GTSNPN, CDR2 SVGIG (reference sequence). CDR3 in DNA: TGTGCCTGGAGTGTACGGCGACAGGGAAGGTACTACGAGCAGTACTTC. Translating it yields CAWSVRRQGRYYEQYF. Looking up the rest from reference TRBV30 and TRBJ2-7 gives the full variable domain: SQTIHQWPATLVQPVGSPLSLECTVEGTSNPNLYWYRQAAGRGLQLLFYSVGIGQISSEVPQNLSASRPQDRQFILSSKKLLLSDSGFYLCAWSVRRQGRYYEQYFGPGTRLTVT.

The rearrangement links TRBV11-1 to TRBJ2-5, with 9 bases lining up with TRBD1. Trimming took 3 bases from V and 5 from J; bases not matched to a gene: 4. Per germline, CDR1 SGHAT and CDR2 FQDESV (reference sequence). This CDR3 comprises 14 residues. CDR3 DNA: TGTGCCAGCAGCTTTGGGACAGGGCCTGAGACCCAGTACTTC. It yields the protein CASSFGTGPETQYF.

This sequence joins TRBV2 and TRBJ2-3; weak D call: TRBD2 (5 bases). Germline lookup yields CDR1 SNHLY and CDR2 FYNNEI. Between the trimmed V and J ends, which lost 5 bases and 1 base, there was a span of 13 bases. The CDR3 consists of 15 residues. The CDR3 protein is CASSYAEVGTDTQYF. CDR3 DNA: TGTGCCAGCAGTTATGCGGAGGTGGGCACAGATACGCAGTATTTT.

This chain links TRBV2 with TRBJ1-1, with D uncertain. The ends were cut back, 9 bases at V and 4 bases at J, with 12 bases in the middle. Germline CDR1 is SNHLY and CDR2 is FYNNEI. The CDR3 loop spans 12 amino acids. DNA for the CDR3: TGTGCCAGTCATTCCGGGAGCACTGAAGCTTTCTTT. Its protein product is CASHSGSTEAFF.